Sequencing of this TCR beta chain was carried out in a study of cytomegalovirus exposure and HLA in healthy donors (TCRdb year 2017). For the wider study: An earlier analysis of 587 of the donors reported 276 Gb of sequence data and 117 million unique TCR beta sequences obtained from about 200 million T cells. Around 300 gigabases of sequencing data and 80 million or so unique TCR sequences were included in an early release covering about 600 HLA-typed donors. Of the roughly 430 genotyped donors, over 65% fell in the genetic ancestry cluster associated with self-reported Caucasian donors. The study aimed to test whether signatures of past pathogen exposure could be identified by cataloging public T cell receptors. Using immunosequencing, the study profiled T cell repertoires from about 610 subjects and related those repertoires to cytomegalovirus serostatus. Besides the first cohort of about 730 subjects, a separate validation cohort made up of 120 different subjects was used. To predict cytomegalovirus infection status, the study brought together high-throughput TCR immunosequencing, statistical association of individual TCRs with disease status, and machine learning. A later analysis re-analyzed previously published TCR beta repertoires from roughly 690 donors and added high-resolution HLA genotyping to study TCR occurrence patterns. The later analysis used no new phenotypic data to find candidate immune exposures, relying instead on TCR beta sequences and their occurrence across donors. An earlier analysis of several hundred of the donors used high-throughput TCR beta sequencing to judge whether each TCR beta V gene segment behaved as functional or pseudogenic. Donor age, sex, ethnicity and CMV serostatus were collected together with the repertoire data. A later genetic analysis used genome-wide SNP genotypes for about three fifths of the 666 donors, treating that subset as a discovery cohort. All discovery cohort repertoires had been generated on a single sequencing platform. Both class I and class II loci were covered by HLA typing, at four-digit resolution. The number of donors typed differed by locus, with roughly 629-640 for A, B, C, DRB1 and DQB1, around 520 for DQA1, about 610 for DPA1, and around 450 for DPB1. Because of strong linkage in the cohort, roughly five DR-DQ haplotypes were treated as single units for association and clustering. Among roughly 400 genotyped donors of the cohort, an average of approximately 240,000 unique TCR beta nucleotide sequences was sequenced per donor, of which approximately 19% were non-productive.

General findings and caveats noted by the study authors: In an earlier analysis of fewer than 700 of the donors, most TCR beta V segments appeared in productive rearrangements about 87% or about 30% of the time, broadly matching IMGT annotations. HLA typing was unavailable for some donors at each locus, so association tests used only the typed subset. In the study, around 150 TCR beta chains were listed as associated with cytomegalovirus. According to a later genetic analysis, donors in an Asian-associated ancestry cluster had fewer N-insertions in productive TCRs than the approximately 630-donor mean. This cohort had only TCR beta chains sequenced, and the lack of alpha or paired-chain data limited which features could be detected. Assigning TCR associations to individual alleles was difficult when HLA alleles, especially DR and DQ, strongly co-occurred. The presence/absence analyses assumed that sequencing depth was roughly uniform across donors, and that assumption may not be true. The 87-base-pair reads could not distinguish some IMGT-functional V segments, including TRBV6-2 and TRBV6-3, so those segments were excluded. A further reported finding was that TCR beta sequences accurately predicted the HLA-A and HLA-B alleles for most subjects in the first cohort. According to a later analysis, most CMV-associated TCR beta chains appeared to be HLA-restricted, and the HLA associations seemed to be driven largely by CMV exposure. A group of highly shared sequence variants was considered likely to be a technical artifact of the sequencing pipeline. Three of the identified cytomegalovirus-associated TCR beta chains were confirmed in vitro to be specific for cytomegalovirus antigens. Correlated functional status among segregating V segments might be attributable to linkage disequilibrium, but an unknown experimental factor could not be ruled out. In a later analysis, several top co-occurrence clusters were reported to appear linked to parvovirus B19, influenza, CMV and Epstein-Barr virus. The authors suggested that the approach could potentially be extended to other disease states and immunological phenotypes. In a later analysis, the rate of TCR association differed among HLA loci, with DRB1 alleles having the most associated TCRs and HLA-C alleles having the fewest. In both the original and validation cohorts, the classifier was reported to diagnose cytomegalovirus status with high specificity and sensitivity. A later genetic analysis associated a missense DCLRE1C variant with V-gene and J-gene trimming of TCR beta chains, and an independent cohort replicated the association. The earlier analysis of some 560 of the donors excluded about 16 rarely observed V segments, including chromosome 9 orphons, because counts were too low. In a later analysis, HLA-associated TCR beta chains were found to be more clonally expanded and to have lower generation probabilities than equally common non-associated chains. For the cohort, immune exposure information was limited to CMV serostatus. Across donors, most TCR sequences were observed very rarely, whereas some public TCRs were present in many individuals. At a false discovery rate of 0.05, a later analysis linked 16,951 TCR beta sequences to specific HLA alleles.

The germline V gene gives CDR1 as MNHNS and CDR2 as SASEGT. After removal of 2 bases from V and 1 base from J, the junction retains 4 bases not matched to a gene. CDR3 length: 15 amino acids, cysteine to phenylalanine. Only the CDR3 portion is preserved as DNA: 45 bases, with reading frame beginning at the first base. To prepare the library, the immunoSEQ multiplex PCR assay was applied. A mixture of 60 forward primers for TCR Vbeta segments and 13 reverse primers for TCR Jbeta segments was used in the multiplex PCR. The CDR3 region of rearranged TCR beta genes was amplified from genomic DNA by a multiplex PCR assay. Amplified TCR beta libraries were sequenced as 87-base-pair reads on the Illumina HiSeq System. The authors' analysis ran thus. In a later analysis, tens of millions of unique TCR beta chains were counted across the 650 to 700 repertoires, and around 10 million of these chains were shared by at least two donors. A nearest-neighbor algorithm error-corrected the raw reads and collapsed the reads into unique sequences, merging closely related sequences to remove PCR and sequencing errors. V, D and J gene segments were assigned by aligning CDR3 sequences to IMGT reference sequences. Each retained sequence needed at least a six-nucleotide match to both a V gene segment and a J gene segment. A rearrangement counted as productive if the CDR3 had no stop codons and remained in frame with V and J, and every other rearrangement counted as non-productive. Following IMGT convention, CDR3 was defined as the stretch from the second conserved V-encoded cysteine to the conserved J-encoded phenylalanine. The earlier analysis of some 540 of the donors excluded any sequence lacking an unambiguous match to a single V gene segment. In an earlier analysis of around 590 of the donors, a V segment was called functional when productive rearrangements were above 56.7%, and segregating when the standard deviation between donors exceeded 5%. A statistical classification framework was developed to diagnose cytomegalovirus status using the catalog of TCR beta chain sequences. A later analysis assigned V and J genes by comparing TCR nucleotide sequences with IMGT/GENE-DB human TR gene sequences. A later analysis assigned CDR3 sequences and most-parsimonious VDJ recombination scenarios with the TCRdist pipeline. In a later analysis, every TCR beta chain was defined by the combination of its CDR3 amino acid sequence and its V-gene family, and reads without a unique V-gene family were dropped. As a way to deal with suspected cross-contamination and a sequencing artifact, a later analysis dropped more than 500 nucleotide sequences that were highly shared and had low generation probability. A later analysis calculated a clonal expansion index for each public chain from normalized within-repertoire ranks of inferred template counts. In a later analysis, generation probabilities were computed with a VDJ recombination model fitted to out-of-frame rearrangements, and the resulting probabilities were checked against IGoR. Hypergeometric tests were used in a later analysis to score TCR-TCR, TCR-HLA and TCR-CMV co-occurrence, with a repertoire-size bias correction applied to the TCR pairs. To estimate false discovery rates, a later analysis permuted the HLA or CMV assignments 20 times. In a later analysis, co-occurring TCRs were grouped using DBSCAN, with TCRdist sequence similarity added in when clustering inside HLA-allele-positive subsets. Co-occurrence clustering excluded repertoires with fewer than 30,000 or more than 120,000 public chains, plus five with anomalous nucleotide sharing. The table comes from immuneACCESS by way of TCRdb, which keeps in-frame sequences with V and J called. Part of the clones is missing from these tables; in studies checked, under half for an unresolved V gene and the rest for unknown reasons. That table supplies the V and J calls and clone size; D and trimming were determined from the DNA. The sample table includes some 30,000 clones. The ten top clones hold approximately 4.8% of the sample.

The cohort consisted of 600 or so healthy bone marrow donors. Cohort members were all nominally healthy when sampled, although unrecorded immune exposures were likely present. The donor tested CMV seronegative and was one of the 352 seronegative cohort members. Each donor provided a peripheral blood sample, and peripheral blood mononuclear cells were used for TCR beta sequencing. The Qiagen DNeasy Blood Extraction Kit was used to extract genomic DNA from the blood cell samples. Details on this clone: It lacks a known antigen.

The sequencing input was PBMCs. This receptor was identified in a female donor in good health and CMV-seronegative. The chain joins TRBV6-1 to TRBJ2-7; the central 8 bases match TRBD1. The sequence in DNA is TGTGCCAGCAGTGAACCAGGGGGCCGATCCTACGAGCAGTACTTC. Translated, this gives CASSEPGGRSYEQYF.